One and the same sample provided the 13 T cell receptor beta chains below, sequenced in a study of T-cell reconstitution after alpha-beta-depleted transplantation in children. Study-wide results and caveats: In patients about two months after transplant, alpha-beta T cells reportedly arose from several hundred expanded graft clones.

These TCRs' antigens remain unknown. Preparation of the TCRbeta library involved a method that used unique molecular identifiers. TCRdb re-analysed the PCR reads in MiXCR, keeping a single row per CDR3 protein. This table has roughly 30,000 distinct CDR3 sequences, more than 6% appearing once. The specimen comprised peripheral blood, sampled 60 days after TCRalphabeta/CD19-depleted stem cell transplant. The receptor source for this set is a child less than two years old who had a stem cell transplant for acute myeloid leukemia, so the T cells may come from the graft donor.

This clonotype was detected ten times or more. The rearrangement uses TRBV4-3 and TRBJ2-1; D might be TRBD2 (5 bases). Germline values: CDR1 LGHNA, CDR2 YSLEER. The CDR3 has 12 amino acids. Trimming took 0 bases from V and 9 from J, leaving 6 bases between them. CDR3 protein: CASSQDEGEQFF. The CDR3 DNA sequence: TGCGCCAGCAGCCAAGATGAGGGTGAGCAGTTCTTC.

This clonotype was picked up many times. This chain connects TRBV6-1 to TRBJ2-7; D is undetermined. Germline V lookup: CDR1 MNHNS, CDR2 SASEGT. The CDR3 runs 13 residues. V was clipped by 3 bases and J by 2 bases, with 8 bases between them. The CDR3 DNA is TGTGCCAGCAGTGACTGGGGTCCCTACGAGCAGTACTTC. It codes for CASSDWGPYEQYF.

This clonotype was seen ten or more times. The J gene is TRBJ2-7, the V gene TRBV28; no reliable D call. The CDR3 is made up of 11 amino acids. From germline, CDR1 is MDHEN and CDR2 SYDVKM. The ends were cut back, 3 bases at V and 11 bases at J, with 11 bases in the middle. In DNA, the CDR3 is TGTGCCAGCAGTTTTGGGCCTCTGGAGTACTTC. It is translated as CASSFGPLEYF.

Many counts were recorded for this clonotype. The chain has TRBV5-6 and TRBJ2-3, with D hard to call. V lost 0 bases and J lost 1, with 6 bases in between. Germline V CDR1 and CDR2: SGHDT, YYEEEE. The CDR3 consists of 14 residues. The CDR3 spells CASSLGRGTDTQYF. In nucleotides, the CDR3 is TGTGCCAGCAGCTTGGGTCGAGGCACAGATACGCAGTATTTT.

In its sample, this clonotype is medium-sized. The chain has TRBV7-2 and TRBJ2-1; 7 bases fit TRBD1. This CDR3 is built from 15 residues. J lost 4 bases, V lost 1 base, and 4 bases had no gene match. Per germline, CDR1 SGHTA and CDR2 FQGNSA. The CDR3 DNA reads as TGTGCCAGCAGCTTAGACACAGGGGAATACAATGAGCAGTTCTTC. It specifies CASSLDTGEYNEQFF.

This clonotype appeared many times. In nucleotides, the CDR3 is TGTGCCAGCAGTTTGCGGGTTCCGAACACCGGGGAGCTGTTTTTT. Residues: CASSLRVPNTGELFF. This chain joins TRBV28 and TRBJ2-2; D perhaps matches TRBD2 (5 bases). CDR3 length: 15 residues. Germline loops: CDR1 MDHEN, CDR2 SYDVKM. V lost 3 bases and J lost 0, with 8 bases in between.

This clonotype came up many times. The rearrangement links TRBV3-1 to TRBJ2-3, with TRBD2 matching 7 bases. J was trimmed by 4 bases and V by 4 bases; bases with no gene match: 8. The CDR3 extends over 15 amino acids. CDR1 is LGHDT, CDR2 YNNKEL, per germline (reference sequence). The CDR3 region has the DNA TGTGCCAGCAGCCCAGGACTAGGGATTCCAGATACGCAGTATTTT. This codes for CASSPGLGIPDTQYF.

This clonotype appeared many times. The V call is TRBV7-9, the J call TRBJ2-1; 10 nucleotides agree with TRBD2. Germline-derived CDR1 and CDR2 are SEHNR and FQNEAQ (reference sequence). This CDR3 contains 15 residues. With V trimmed by 4 bases and J by 9 bases, 9 bases remained unmatched. The DNA for the CDR3 is TGTGCCAGCAGCTCTACTAGCGGGAATCGCAGTGAGCAGTTCTTC. It is translated as CASSSTSGNRSEQFF.

Ten or more counts support this clonotype. CDR3 residues: CAWSPGNQPQHF. In DNA, the CDR3 is TGTGCCTGGAGTCCAGGTAATCAGCCCCAGCATTTT. V and J are TRBV30 and TRBJ1-5; D is ambiguous. CDR1 and CDR2 from the germline V gene are GTSNPN and SVGIG (reference sequence). This CDR3 spans 12 amino acids. V dropped 2 bases and J dropped 4 bases, with 6 bases sitting between them.

This clonotype was detected many times. CDR3 in amino acids: CASSFDIGELFF. The CDR3 bases are TGTGCCAGCAGCTTTGACATCGGAGAACTGTTTTTT. The rearrangement links TRBV11-2 to TRBJ1-4, with no clear D. CDR1 and CDR2 from the germline V gene are SGHAT and FQNNGV. The CDR3 is 12 residues long. Trimming removed 3 bases at V and 12 bases at J, with 11 bases between. The variable domain in full, with the rest retrieved from reference TRBV11-2 and TRBJ1-4, is EAGVAQSPRYKIIEKRQSVAFWCNPISGHATLYWYQQILGQGPKLLIQFQNNGVVDDSQLPKDRFSAERLKGVDSTLKIQPAKLEDSAVYLCASSFDIGELFFGSGTQLSVL.

This clonotype was observed many times. The rearrangement joins TRBV6-6 to TRBJ2-7, with a weak D call TRBD2 (6 bases). Germline-derived CDR1 and CDR2 are MNHNY and SVGAGI (reference sequence). The CDR3 loop spans 13 amino acids. Trimming stripped 5 bases from V and 6 bases from J, with 14 bases between. CDR3 residues: CASSHGGAVEQYF. The CDR3 nucleotides are TGTGCCAGCAGTCATGGAGGGGCGGTCGAGCAGTACTTC.

This clonotype was recorded at least ten times. The genes are TRBV11-2 and TRBJ1-5; D call uncertain. Germline V gives CDR1 SGHAT, CDR2 FQNNGV. V gave up 1 base and J gave up 6 bases, with 1 base separating them. CDR3 length equals 11 residues. The DNA for the CDR3 is TGTGCCAGCAGCTTAGGTCAGCCCCAGCATTTT. Translating it yields CASSLGQPQHF. Variable domain in full (rest from reference TRBV11-2 and TRBJ1-5): EAGVAQSPRYKIIEKRQSVAFWCNPISGHATLYWYQQILGQGPKLLIQFQNNGVVDDSQLPKDRFSAERLKGVDSTLKIQPAKLEDSAVYLCASSLGQPQHFGDGTRLSIL.

This clonotype has a count of ten or more. The chain employs TRBV5-1 and TRBJ2-3; no definite D call. The germline V gene encodes CDR1 SGHRS and CDR2 YFSETQ. The CDR3 length is 14 residues. Trimming took off 0 bases at V and 2 bases at J, with 7 bases between the two ends. DNA of the CDR3: TGCGCCAGCAGCTTGGCCGTTCTCACAGATACGCAGTATTTT. This sequence encodes CASSLAVLTDTQYF. Full variable domain (rest looked up from reference TRBV5-1 and TRBJ2-3): KAGVTQTPRYLIKTRGQQVTLSCSPISGHRSVSWYQQTPGQGLQFLFEYFSETQRNKGNFPGRFSGRQFSNSRSEMNVSTLELGDSALYLCASSLAVLTDTQYFGPGTRLTVL.